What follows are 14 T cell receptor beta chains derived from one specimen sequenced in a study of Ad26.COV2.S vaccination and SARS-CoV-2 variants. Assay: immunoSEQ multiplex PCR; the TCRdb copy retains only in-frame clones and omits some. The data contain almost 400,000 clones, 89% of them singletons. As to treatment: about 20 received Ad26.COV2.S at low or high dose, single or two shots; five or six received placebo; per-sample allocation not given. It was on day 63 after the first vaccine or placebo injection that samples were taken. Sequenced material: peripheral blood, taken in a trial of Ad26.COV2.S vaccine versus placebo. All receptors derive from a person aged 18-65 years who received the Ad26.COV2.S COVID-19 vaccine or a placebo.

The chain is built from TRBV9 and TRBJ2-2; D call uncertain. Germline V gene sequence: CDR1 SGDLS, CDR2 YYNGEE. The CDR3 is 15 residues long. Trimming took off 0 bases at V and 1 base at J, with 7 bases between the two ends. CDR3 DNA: TGTGCCAGCAGCGTAGACTCGAGGAACACCGGGGAGCTGTTTTTT. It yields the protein CASSVDSRNTGELFF. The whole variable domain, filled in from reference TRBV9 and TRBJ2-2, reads DSGVTQTPKHLITATGQRVTLRCSPRSGDLSVYWYQQSLDQGLQFLIQYYNGEERAKGNILERFSAQQFPDLHSELNLSSLELGDSALYFCASSVDSRNTGELFFGEGSRLTVL.

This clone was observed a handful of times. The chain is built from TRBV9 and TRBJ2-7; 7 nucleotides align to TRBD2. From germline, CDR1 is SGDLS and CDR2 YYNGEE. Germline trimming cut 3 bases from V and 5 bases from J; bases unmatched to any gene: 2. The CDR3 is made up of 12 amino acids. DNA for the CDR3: TGTGCCAGCAGCGAGCGGGGCGACGAGCAGTACTTC. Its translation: CASSERGDEQYF.

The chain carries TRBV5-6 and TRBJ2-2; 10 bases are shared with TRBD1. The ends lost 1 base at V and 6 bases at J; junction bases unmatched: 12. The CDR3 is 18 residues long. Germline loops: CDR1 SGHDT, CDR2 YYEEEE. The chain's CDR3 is CASSLSRQGASPSGELFF. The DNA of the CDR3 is TGTGCCAGCAGCTTGTCTCGACAGGGGGCCAGTCCGTCCGGGGAGCTGTTTTTT.

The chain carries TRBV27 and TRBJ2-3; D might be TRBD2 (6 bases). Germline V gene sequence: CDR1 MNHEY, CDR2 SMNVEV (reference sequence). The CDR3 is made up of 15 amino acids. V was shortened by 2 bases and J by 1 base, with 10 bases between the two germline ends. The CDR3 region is CASSLVASGTDTQYF. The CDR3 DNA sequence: TGTGCCAGCAGTTTAGTGGCTAGCGGCACAGATACGCAGTATTTT.

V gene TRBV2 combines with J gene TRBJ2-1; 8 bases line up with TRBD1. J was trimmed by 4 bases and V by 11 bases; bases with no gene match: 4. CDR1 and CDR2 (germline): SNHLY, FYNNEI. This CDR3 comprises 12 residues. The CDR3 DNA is TGTGCCGACAGGGGCGAGTACAATGAGCAGTTCTTC. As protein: CADRGEYNEQFF.

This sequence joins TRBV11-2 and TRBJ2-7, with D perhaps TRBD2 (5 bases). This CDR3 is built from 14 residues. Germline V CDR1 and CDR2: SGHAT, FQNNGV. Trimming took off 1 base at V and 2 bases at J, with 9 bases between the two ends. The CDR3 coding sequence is TGTGCCAGCAGCTTAGTTGGAGGCCCCTACGAGCAGTACTTC. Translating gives CASSLVGGPYEQYF. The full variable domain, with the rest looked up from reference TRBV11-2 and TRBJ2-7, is EAGVAQSPRYKIIEKRQSVAFWCNPISGHATLYWYQQILGQGPKLLIQFQNNGVVDDSQLPKDRFSAERLKGVDSTLKIQPAKLEDSAVYLCASSLVGGPYEQYFGPGTRLTVT.

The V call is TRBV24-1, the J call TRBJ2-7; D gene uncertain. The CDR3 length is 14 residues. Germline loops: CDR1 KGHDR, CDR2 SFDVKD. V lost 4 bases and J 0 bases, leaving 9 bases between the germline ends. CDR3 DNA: TGTGCCACCAGTGAGTCGACGGACTCCTACGAGCAGTACTTC. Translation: CATSESTDSYEQYF.

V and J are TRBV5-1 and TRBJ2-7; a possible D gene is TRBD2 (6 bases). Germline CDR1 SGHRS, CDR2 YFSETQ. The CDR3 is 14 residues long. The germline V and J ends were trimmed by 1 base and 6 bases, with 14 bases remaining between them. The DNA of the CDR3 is TGCGCCAGCAGCTTGAGAACCGGGAGTCGCGAGCAGTACTTC. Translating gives CASSLRTGSREQYF.

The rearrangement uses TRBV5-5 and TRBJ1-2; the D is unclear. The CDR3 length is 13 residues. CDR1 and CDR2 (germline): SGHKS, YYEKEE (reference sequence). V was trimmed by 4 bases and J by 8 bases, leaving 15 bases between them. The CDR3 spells CASSLRSGAGYTF. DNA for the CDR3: TGTGCCAGCAGCCTGAGATCGGGAGCCGGCTACACCTTC.

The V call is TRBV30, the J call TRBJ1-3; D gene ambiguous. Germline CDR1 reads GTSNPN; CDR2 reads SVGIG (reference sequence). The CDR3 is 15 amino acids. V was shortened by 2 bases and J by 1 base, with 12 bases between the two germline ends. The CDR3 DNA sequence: TGTGCCTGGAGTATGGGGAGGGCTTCTGGAAACACCATATATTTT. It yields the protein CAWSMGRASGNTIYF.

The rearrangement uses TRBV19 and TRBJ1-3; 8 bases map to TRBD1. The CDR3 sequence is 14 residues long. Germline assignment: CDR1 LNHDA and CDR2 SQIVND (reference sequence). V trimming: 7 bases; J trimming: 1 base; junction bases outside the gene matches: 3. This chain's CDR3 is CASIGQGSGNTIYF. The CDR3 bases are TGTGCCAGTATAGGACAGGGATCTGGAAACACCATATATTTT.

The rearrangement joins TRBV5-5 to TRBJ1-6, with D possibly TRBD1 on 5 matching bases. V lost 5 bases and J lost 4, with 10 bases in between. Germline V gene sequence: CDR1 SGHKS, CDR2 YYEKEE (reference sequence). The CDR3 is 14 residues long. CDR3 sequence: CASRGDPYNSPLHF. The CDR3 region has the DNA TGTGCCAGCAGAGGGGACCCATATAATTCACCCCTCCACTTT. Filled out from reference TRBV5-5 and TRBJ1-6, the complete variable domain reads DAGVTQSPTHLIKTRGQQVTLRCSPISGHKSVSWYQQVLGQGPQFIFQYYEKEERGRGNFPDRFSARQFPNYSSELNVNALLLGDSALYLCASRGDPYNSPLHFGNGTRLTVT.

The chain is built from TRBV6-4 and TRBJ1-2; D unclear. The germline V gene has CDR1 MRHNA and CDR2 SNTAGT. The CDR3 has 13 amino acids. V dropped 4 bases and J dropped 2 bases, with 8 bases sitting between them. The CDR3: CASSANRNYGYTF. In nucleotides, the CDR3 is TGTGCCAGCAGTGCGAACAGAAACTATGGCTACACCTTC.

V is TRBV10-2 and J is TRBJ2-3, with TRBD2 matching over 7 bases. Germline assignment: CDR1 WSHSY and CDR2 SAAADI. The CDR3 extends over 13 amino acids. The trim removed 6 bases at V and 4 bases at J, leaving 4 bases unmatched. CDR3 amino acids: CASREGGADTQYF. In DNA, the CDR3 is TGCGCCAGCAGAGAGGGAGGGGCAGATACGCAGTATTTT.